The clone carrying this TCR beta chain was counted ten times or more. The data belong to a study of breast tumors, draining lymph nodes, adjacent tissues. TCRdb called the multiplex PCR reads again in MiXCR, with one record for every CDR3 protein. The sample comprises around 150,000 distinct CDR3 sequences, approximately 30% of which are singletons, and roughly 2.2% rests with the top ten. Germline-derived CDR1 and CDR2 are DFQATT and SNEGSKA (reference sequence). V was pared by 2 bases and J by 7 bases, with 14 bases between. This CDR3 spans 14 amino acids. The lymph nodes were axillary draining lymph nodes from breast cancer patients.

The TCR sequence derives from a female donor with breast cancer. Some clones in this sample may be carry-over from other donors' samples. The rearrangement joins TRBV20-1 to TRBJ1-4; D is uncertain. Sequencing was performed on axillary lymph node tissue. The CDR3 spells CSARKTEGSEKLFF. As DNA, the CDR3 is TGCAGTGCTAGAAAAACGGAGGGAAGTGAAAAACTGTTTTTT.